This TCR beta chain was recovered during a study of early stage breast cancer tumors. Whole-study findings and limits: Unsorted bulk genomic DNA sequencing lacked pairing and functional marker data.

With respect to this clone: The target antigen is unknown.

Measured with immunoSEQ multiplex PCR; TCRdb has only the in-frame clones, and not every one. The sample includes around 20,000 clones, around 80% seen only once; the top ten take less than 2%. The clonotype originates from a person aged 65 to 85 with breast cancer. Sequences were obtained from blood.

CDR3 amino acids: CASSQETGPYGYTF. CDR3 nucleotide sequence: TGTGCCAGCAGCCAGGAGACAGGGCCCTATGGCTACACCTTC. V is TRBV4-2 and J is TRBJ1-2, with 7 nucleotides matching TRBD1. The CDR3 is 14 amino acids. Trimming at V came to 3 bases and at J to 4 bases, leaving 5 bases not matched to a gene. Looked up from germline, CDR1 is LGHNA and CDR2 is YNFKEQ.